These 22 T cell receptor beta chains originate from one sample sequenced in a study of T cells in localized non-small cell lung cancer. Here immunoSEQ multiplex PCR was the method, and the copy in TCRdb shows in-frame clones only, minus some. The sample has 15,000 or so clones; roughly 87% are singletons. This specimen consisted of peripheral blood mononuclear cells, obtained before any cancer treatment. All receptors derive from a man aged 35-69 years with stage III lung adenocarcinoma.

The rearrangement joins TRBV5-1 to TRBJ2-7; D is ambiguous. From germline, CDR1 is SGHRS and CDR2 YFSETQ. Trimming left V 0 bases short and J 3 bases short, with 7 bases between. The CDR3 extends over 13 amino acids. In DNA, the CDR3 is TGCGCCAGCAGCTTGGACCACAACTACGAGCAGTACTTC. It translates to CASSLDHNYEQYF.

This chain links TRBV28 with TRBJ2-5; D unclear. Trimming left V 5 bases short and J 2 bases short, with 12 bases between. The CDR3 runs 14 residues. Germline V gene lookup returns CDR1 MDHEN and CDR2 SYDVKM. Here the CDR3 reads CASSRAAPQETQYF. The CDR3, as DNA: TGTGCCAGCAGTAGAGCTGCCCCACAAGAGACCCAGTACTTC.

This clone has just a few counts. The chain uses TRBV7-2 and TRBJ2-3; D unclear. There are 12 residues in the CDR3. CDR1 and CDR2 from the germline V gene are SGHTA and FQGNSA. V dropped 2 bases and J dropped 6 bases, with 6 bases sitting between them. CDR3 sequence reads: CASSLSEDTQYF. In DNA, the CDR3 is TGTGCCAGCAGCTTATCAGAGGATACGCAGTATTTT.

The rearrangement uses TRBV10-3 and TRBJ2-5; D is ambiguous. V shed 10 bases and J shed 2 bases, with 17 bases lying between them. The CDR3 sequence is 14 residues long. Germline assignment: CDR1 ENHRY and CDR2 SYGVKD. The DNA of the CDR3 is TGTGCCACCTGCTCTGGGGTAGGGCAAGAGACCCAGTACTTC. Translated: CATCSGVGQETQYF.

The CDR3 sequence: CASNPTGAVQYGYTF. The CDR3 nucleotides are TGTGCCAGCAATCCTACAGGGGCCGTCCAGTATGGCTACACCTTC. The chain carries TRBV19 and TRBJ1-2; 7 bases match TRBD1. After removal of 9 bases from V and 5 bases from J, the junction contained 15 bases not matched to a gene. Germline CDR1 reads LNHDA; CDR2 reads SQIVND (reference sequence). The CDR3 length is 15 residues. The full variable domain, in which reference TRBV19 and TRBJ1-2 provide the parts outside the CDR3, is DGGITQSPKYLFRKEGQNVTLSCEQNLNHDAMYWYRQDPGQGLRLIYYSQIVNDFQKGDIAEGYSVSREKKESFPLTVTSAQKNPTAFYLCASNPTGAVQYGYTFGSGTRLTVV.

This clone was counted once. The chain combines TRBV28 with TRBJ2-1; 7 bases line up with TRBD2. Per the germline V gene, CDR1 is MDHEN and CDR2 is SYDVKM. V was pared by 2 bases and J by 5 bases, with 6 bases of the junction left unmatched. This CDR3 contains 15 residues. The CDR3 DNA follows: TGTGCCAGCAGTTTAGTAAGGCGGGAGCACAATGAGCAGTTCTTC. Its protein is CASSLVRREHNEQFF.

The chain carries TRBV4-2 and TRBJ2-3, with 9 bases that match TRBD2. The ends lost 0 bases at V and 5 bases at J; junction bases unmatched: 6. The CDR3 consists of 16 residues. Per germline, CDR1 LGHNA and CDR2 YNFKEQ. The CDR3 protein is CASSQDGGSGGDTQYF. DNA for the CDR3: TGTGCCAGCAGCCAAGATGGTGGTAGCGGGGGAGATACGCAGTATTTT.

The chain recombines TRBV27 with TRBJ2-3; TRBD2 aligns across 7 bases. The V gene's germline CDR1 is MNHEY and CDR2 SMNVEV (reference sequence). CDR3 length: 13 amino acids. V was clipped by 3 bases and J by 7 bases; unmatched bases: 4. In DNA form, the CDR3 reads TGTGCCAGCAGTTTCGGGGGGTCCTATACGCAGTATTTT. It specifies CASSFGGSYTQYF.

This clone was counted a single time. This chain uses TRBV15 with TRBJ2-1; D unclear. Germline CDR1 LNHNV, CDR2 YYDKDF (reference sequence). The CDR3 runs 11 residues. V lost 1 base and J lost 6, with 1 base in between. CDR3 sequence reads: CATSRGNEQFF. For the CDR3, the DNA is TGTGCCACCAGCAGAGGCAATGAGCAGTTCTTC.

The chain employs TRBV2 and TRBJ2-7; 9 bases line up with TRBD1. Trimming took 5 bases from V and 3 from J; bases not matched to a gene: 8. In germline, CDR1 is SNHLY, CDR2 FYNNEI. CDR3 length equals 15 residues. The CDR3 DNA sequence: TGTGCCAGCAGTCGATCGACAGGGGGAATCTACGAGCAGTACTTC. Encoded protein: CASSRSTGGIYEQYF.

This chain links TRBV13 with TRBJ2-3; 11 nucleotides line up with TRBD2. The CDR3 consists of 17 residues. Trimming removed 4 bases from V and 0 bases from J; junction bases left unmatched: 6. Germline V gene data show CDR1 as PRHDT and CDR2 as FYEKMQ (reference sequence). The CDR3 region is CASSSLWTSGSTDTQYF. CDR3 DNA: TGTGCCAGCAGCTCCCTTTGGACTAGCGGGAGCACAGATACGCAGTATTTT.

The chain uses TRBV6-5 and TRBJ2-3; no clear D gene. From germline, CDR1 is MNHEY and CDR2 SVGAGI. CDR3 length equals 15 residues. Trimming shortened V by 2 bases and J by 2 bases, and 11 bases separated the two germline ends. CDR3 nucleotide sequence: TGTGCCAGCAGTTACGGGAAGCGCTCCACAGATACGCAGTATTTT. It specifies CASSYGKRSTDTQYF.

This clone was seen once. As DNA, the CDR3 is TGTGCCAGCAGTTACCAAGGGACAGATCAAGAGACCCAGTACTTC. Translation: CASSYQGTDQETQYF. The chain combines TRBV6-6 with TRBJ2-5; 7 bases map to TRBD1. The CDR3 has 15 residues. Germline V CDR1 and CDR2: MNHNY, SVGAGI (reference sequence). With V trimmed by 2 bases and J by 2 bases, 5 bases remained unmatched.

The chain joins TRBV7-2 to TRBJ2-1, with 13 bases lining up with TRBD2. J gave up 5 bases and V 2 bases, and 12 bases lay outside the gene matches. Germline CDR1 and CDR2: SGHTA and FQGNSA. CDR3 length: 19 amino acids. The CDR3 DNA follows: TGTGCCAGCAGCTTATATCCCGGGACTAGCGGGATTAGAGACAATGAGCAGTTCTTC. Translation: CASSLYPGTSGIRDNEQFF.

The genes are TRBV7-3 and TRBJ2-7, with 9 bases lining up with TRBD1. Trimming at V came to 3 bases and at J to 4 bases, leaving 7 bases not matched to a gene. This CDR3 has 15 amino acids. The germline gives CDR1 SGHTA, CDR2 FQGTGA. CDR3 in amino acids: CASSLGGQGRYEQYF. The CDR3, as DNA: TGTGCCAGCAGCTTGGGAGGACAGGGGCGATACGAGCAGTACTTC. Filled out from reference TRBV7-3 and TRBJ2-7, the complete variable domain reads GAGVSQTPSNKVTEKGKYVELRCDPISGHTALYWYRQSLGQGPEFLIYFQGTGAADDSGLPNDRFFAVRPEGSVSTLKIQRTERGDSAVYLCASSLGGQGRYEQYFGPGTRLTVT.

This clone has only one observation. The gene calls are TRBV19 and TRBJ2-1, with D possibly being TRBD2 (6 bases). This CDR3 contains 16 residues. Germline CDR1 and CDR2: LNHDA and SQIVND (reference sequence). V shed 8 bases and J shed 0 bases, with 17 bases lying between them. The chain's CDR3 is CASSFFGGSSYNEQFF. The CDR3 DNA reads as TGTGCCAGTTCTTTTTTTGGGGGGAGCTCCTACAATGAGCAGTTCTTC. The full variable domain, completed using reference TRBV19 and TRBJ2-1, is DGGITQSPKYLFRKEGQNVTLSCEQNLNHDAMYWYRQDPGQGLRLIYYSQIVNDFQKGDIAEGYSVSREKKESFPLTVTSAQKNPTAFYLCASSFFGGSSYNEQFFGPGTRLTVL.

The chain links TRBV27 to TRBJ2-3; D is undetermined. The germline V gene has CDR1 MNHEY and CDR2 SMNVEV (reference sequence). The CDR3 is made up of 15 amino acids. The V end was cut by 6 bases, the J end by 6 bases, with 19 bases between. The CDR3 loop is CASSPQARARDTQYF. The CDR3 coding sequence is TGTGCCAGCAGCCCCCAGGCTCGGGCGCGGGATACGCAGTATTTT.

Here the CDR3 DNA reads TGTGCCAGCAGTAGTCTCGGGGGCGTCTCACCCCTCCACTTT. Protein product: CASSSLGGVSPLHF. This chain joins TRBV6-5 and TRBJ1-6; TRBD1 might be the D (6 bases). The germline CDR1 and CDR2 sequences are MNHEY and SVGAGI. The CDR3 spans 14 residues. The V gene lost 5 bases and the J gene lost 10 bases, with 15 bases spanning the gap.

This rearrangement joins TRBV5-1 to TRBJ2-1; TRBD2 agrees at 7 bases. V shed 4 bases, J shed 0 bases, and the junction held 4 bases outside the gene matches. The CDR3 has 15 amino acids. Germline CDR1 reads SGHRS; CDR2 reads YFSETQ. The CDR3 DNA follows: TGCGCCAGCAGCGTAGCGGGCAGCTCCTACAATGAGCAGTTCTTC. This codes for CASSVAGSSYNEQFF.

The chain uses TRBV15 and TRBJ1-1, with D unclear. Per the germline V gene, CDR1 is LNHNV and CDR2 is YYDKDF (reference sequence). Between the trimmed V and J ends, which lost 0 bases and 1 base, there was a span of 9 bases. This CDR3 comprises 15 residues. CDR3 sequence (DNA): TGTGCCACCAGCAGAGATCGGGCACAGAACACTGAAGCTTTCTTT. Encoded protein: CATSRDRAQNTEAFF.

This chain links TRBV29-1 with TRBJ1-2, with D perhaps matching TRBD1 (5 bases). CDR3 length: 14 residues. Germline-derived CDR1 and CDR2 are SQVTM and ANQGSEA. Trimming pared 3 bases from V and 8 bases from J, leaving 19 bases between. CDR3: CSVDSQRRDGGYTF. DNA for the CDR3: TGCAGCGTTGATTCCCAGAGGAGGGACGGAGGCTACACCTTC. Looking up the rest from reference TRBV29-1 and TRBJ1-2 gives the full variable domain: SAVISQKPSRDICQRGTSLTIQCQVDSQVTMMFWYRQQPGQSLTLIATANQGSEATYESGFVIDKFPISRPNLTFSTLTVSNMSPEDSSIYLCSVDSQRRDGGYTFGSGTRLTVV.

The rearrangement links TRBV18 to TRBJ2-7; D gene uncertain. V lost 6 bases and J lost 4, with 10 bases in between. Germline V gene sequence: CDR1 KGHSH, CDR2 LQKENI. This CDR3 is 12 amino acids long. For the CDR3, the DNA is TGTGCCAGCTCCCAAAACCAGTACGAGCAGTACTTC. This encodes CASSQNQYEQYF.